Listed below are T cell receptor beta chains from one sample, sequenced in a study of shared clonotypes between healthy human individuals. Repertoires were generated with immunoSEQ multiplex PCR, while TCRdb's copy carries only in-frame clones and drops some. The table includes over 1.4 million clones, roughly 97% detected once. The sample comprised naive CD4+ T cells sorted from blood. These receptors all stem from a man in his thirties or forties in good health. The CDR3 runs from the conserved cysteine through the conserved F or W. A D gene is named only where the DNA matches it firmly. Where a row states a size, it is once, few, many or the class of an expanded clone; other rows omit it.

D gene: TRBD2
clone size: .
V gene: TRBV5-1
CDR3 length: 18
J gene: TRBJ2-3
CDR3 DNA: TGCGCCAGCAGCTTGGCCTCACTAGCGGGAGGTGTCACAGATACGCAGTATTTT
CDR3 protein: CASSLASLAGGVTDTQYF

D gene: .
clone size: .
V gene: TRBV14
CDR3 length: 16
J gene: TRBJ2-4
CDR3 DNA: TGTGCCAGCAGCCAAGGTTTACCCCTAGCCAAAAACATTCAGTACTTC
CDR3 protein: CASSQGLPLAKNIQYF

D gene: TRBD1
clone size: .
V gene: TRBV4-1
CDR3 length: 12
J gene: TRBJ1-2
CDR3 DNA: TGCGCCAGCCACAGGGGAGGATACGGCTACACCTTC
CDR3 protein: CASHRGGYGYTF

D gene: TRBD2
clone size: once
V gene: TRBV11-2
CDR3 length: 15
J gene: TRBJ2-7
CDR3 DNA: TGTGCCAGCAGCTACGGACTAGCGGGATCTTACGAGCAGTACTTC
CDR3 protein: CASSYGLAGSYEQYF

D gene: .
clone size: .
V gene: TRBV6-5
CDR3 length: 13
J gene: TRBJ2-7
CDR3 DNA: TGTGCCAGCAGTTACTCGGGGACGGGGGAGCAGTACTTC
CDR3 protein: CASSYSGTGEQYF

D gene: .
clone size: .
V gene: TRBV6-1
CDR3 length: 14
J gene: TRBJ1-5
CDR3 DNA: TGTGCCAGCAGTGAAGCAGGGCCAGTTCAGCCCCAGCATTTT
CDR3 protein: CASSEAGPVQPQHF

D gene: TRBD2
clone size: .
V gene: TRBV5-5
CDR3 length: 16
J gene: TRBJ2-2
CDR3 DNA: TGTGCCAGCAGCGCATCTCCTAGCGGGAACACCGGGGAGCTGTTTTTT
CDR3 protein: CASSASPSGNTGELFF

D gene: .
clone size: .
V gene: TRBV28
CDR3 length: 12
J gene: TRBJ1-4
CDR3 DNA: TGTGCCAGCGGGAGAAGTGATGAAAAACTGTTTTTT
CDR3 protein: CASGRSDEKLFF

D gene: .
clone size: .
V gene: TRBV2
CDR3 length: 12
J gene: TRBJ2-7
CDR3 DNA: TGTGCCAGCACCAGGGGATCCTACGAGCAGTACTTC
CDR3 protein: CASTRGSYEQYF

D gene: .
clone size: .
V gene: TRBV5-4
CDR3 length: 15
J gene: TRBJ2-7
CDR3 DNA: TGTGCCAGCAGCTCTACAACAATTGGACAGTACGAGCAGTACTTC
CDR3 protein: CASSSTTIGQYEQYF

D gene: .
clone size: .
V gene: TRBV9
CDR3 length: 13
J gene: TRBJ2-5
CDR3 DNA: TGTGCCAGCAGCGTAGAACAGGAAGAGACCCAGTACTTC
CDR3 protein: CASSVEQEETQYF

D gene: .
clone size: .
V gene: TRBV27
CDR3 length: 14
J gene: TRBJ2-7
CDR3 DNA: TGTGCCAGCAGTCCGACTAGTCCTCCTACGAGGCAGTACTTC
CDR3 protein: CASSPTSPPTRQYF

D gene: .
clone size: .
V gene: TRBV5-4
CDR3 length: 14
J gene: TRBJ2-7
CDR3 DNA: TGTGCCAGCAGCTCAGGACCCCCGGCCTACGAGCAGTACTTC
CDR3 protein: CASSSGPPAYEQYF

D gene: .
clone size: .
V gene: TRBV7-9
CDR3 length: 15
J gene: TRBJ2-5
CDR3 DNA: TGTGCCAGCAGCTTTTCCGGGGGCTCGCGAGAGACCCAGTACTTC
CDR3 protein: CASSFSGGSRETQYF

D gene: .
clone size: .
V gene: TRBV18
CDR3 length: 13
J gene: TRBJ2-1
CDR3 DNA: TGTGCCAGCTCACCACCCGGATACAATGAGCAGTTCTTC
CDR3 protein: CASSPPGYNEQFF

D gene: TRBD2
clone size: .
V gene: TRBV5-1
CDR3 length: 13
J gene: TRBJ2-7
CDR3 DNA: TGCGCCAGCAGCCCGGGGACTAACTACGAGCAGTACTTC
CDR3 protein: CASSPGTNYEQYF

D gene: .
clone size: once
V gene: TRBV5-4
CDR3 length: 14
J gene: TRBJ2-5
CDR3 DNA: TGTGCCAGCAGCTTGGACGGATACCAAGAGACCCAGTACTTC
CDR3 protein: CASSLDGYQETQYF

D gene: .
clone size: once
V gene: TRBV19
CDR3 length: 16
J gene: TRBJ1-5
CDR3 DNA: TGTGCCAGTAGTATAACATTACAGTCTTCCAATCAGCCCCAGCATTTT
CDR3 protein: CASSITLQSSNQPQHF